This TCR beta chain was identified in a study of cytotoxic CD8 clonotypes in ibrutinib-treated CLL. About this clone: Its target is unknown.

V lost 10 bases and J lost 8; bases outside the gene matches: 7. This CDR3 region has 12 residues. Germline loops: CDR1 MNHNS, CDR2 SASEGT. The repertoire was sequenced with immunoSEQ multiplex PCR; TCRdb's copy has only in-frame clones and lacks some. This sample has 35,000 to 40,000 clones, with over 55% found just once. General study points: Higher circulating CD8+ T-cell counts strongly accompanied higher baseline clonality, above age-matched healthy donors. Baseline levels were approached again at progression, after clonality had risen at ibrutinib response.

This receptor was obtained from a human donor with chronic lymphocytic leukemia. The chain has TRBV6-1 and TRBJ1-2, with 10 positions matching TRBD1. The sequencing used PBMCs, collected at disease progression, from a patient treated with ibrutinib. The CDR3 is CAIRQGAGGYTF. In nucleotides, the CDR3 is TGTGCCATCCGACAGGGGGCAGGGGGCTACACCTTC.